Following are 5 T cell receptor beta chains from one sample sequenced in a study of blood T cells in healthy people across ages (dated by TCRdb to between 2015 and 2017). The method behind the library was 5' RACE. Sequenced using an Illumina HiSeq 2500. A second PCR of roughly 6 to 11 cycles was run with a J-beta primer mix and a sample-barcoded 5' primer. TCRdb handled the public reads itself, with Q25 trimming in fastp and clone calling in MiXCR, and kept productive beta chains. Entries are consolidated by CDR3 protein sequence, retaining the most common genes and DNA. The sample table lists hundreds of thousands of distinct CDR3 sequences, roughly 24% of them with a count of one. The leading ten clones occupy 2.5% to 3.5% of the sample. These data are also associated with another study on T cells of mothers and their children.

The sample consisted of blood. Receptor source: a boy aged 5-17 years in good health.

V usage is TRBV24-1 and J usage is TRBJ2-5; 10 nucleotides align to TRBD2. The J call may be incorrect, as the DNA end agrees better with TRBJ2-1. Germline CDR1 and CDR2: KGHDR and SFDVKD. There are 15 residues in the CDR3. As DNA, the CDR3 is TGTGCCACCAGTGTCGTAGCGGGGGGATACAATGAGCAGTTCTTC. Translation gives CATSVVAGGYNEQFF.

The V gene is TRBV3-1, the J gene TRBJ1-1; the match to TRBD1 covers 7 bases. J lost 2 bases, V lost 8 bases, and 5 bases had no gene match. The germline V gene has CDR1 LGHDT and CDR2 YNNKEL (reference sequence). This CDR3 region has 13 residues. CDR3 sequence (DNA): TGTGCCAGCCACGGGACAGAAAACACTGAAGCTTTCTTT. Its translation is CASHGTENTEAFF.

The DNA of the CDR3 is TGTGCCACCAGTGATTTAGGGACTCACAACACCGGGGAGCTGTTTTTT. Translated: CATSDLGTHNTGELFF. This chain uses TRBV24-1 with TRBJ2-2; tentative D call: TRBD2 (6 bases). The CDR3 totals 16 residues. Germline assignment: CDR1 KGHDR and CDR2 SFDVKD. The V gene lost 1 base and the J gene lost 2 bases, with 10 bases spanning the gap.

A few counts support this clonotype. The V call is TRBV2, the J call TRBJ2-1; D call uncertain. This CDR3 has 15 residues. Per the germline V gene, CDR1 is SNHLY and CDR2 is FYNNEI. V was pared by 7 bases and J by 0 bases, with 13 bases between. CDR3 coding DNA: TGTGCCAGCAAGATGGTTGGTAGCTCCTACAATGAGCAGTTCTTC. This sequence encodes CASKMVGSSYNEQFF.

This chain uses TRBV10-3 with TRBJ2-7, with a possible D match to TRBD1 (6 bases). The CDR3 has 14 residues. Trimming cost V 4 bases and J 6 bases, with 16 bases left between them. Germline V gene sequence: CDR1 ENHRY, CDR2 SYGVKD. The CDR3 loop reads CAISGRTGIREQYF. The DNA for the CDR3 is TGTGCCATCAGTGGACGCACAGGGATCCGCGAGCAGTACTTC.